What follows describes a single T cell receptor (beta chain). Its antigen is still unknown. Method: immunoSEQ multiplex PCR; TCRdb's copy keeps in-frame clones and lacks some. The sample shows nearly 60,000 clones, about 87% of them seen only once. The sample comes from a study of OX40 agonist ivuxolimab in advanced cancers. Regarding the study as a whole: The mean number of expanded clones was higher in CD8+ T cells than in CD4+.

Trimming at V came to 2 bases and at J to 1 base, leaving 3 bases not matched to a gene. CDR3 length equals 15 residues. CDR1 and CDR2 (germline): MGHDK, SYGVNS. The source of this sequence is an adult with an advanced solid tumor such as melanoma, head and neck, liver or kidney cancer. The rearrangement joins TRBV25-1 to TRBJ1-1, with 8 nucleotides matching TRBD1. The starting material was CD4+ or CD8+ T cells sorted from blood, obtained in a trial of the OX40 agonist ivuxolimab. The CDR3 nucleotides read TGTGCCAGCAGTGAACCCGACAGGGGGAACACTGAAGCTTTCTTT. This sequence encodes CASSEPDRGNTEAFF.